One sample yielded the 21 T cell receptor beta chains listed below, sequenced in a study of technical replicates of blood from a handful of donors. The data were produced by immunoSEQ multiplex PCR, yet TCRdb's version contains in-frame clones alone and is incomplete. The table includes around 76,000 clones, under 99% detected once. The sequencing input was T cells isolated from PBMCs. The receptors come from a human donor in good health.

V is TRBV25-1 and J is TRBJ2-1, with a possible D match to TRBD2 (6 bases). The CDR3 is made up of 13 amino acids. The V end was cut by 2 bases, the J end by 4 bases, with 6 bases between. The germline CDR1 and CDR2 sequences are MGHDK and SYGVNS. CDR3 region: CASSEGGYNEQFF. For the CDR3, the DNA is TGTGCCAGCAGTGAAGGAGGGTACAATGAGCAGTTCTTC. Using reference TRBV25-1 and TRBJ2-1 for the parts outside the CDR3, the full variable domain is EADIYQTPRYLVIGTGKKITLECSQTMGHDKMYWYQQDPGMELHLIHYSYGVNSTEKGDLSSESTVSRIRTEHFPLTLESARPSHTSQYLCASSEGGYNEQFFGPGTRLTVL.

The chain recombines TRBV19 with TRBJ2-1; D not resolved. Trimming cost V 4 bases and J 4 bases, with 5 bases left between them. The CDR3 consists of 12 residues. The germline CDR1 and CDR2 sequences are LNHDA and SQIVND (reference sequence). In DNA, the CDR3 is TGTGCCAGTAGTACCTCTTACAATGAGCAGTTCTTC. It specifies CASSTSYNEQFF. The full variable domain, completed using reference TRBV19 and TRBJ2-1, is DGGITQSPKYLFRKEGQNVTLSCEQNLNHDAMYWYRQDPGQGLRLIYYSQIVNDFQKGDIAEGYSVSREKKESFPLTVTSAQKNPTAFYLCASSTSYNEQFFGPGTRLTVL.

The chain has TRBV5-1 and TRBJ2-2, with D uncertain. CDR3 length: 13 amino acids. The V and J ends lost 3 bases and 4 bases respectively, with 7 bases between them. CDR1 SGHRS and CDR2 YFSETQ come from the germline V gene. CDR3 nucleotides: TGCGCCAGCAGCTCGAGTTTCACCGGGGAGCTGTTTTTT. Protein: CASSSSFTGELFF.

The chain links TRBV6-5 to TRBJ2-3; TRBD2 is a possible D gene (6 bases). Looked up from germline, CDR1 is MNHEY and CDR2 is SVGAGI. V shed 6 bases and J shed 4 bases, with 17 bases lying between them. The length of the CDR3 is 15 residues. As DNA, the CDR3 is TGTGCCAGCAGGGTGGACTACCGGTGGTCAGATACGCAGTATTTT. Its protein product is CASRVDYRWSDTQYF.

This clone was found once. The J gene is TRBJ1-4, the V gene TRBV5-1, with TRBD1 matching over 10 bases. The ends lost 4 bases at V and 8 bases at J; junction bases unmatched: 2. Germline loops: CDR1 SGHRS, CDR2 YFSETQ. The CDR3 totals 13 residues. CDR3 sequence reads: CASSGTGEEKLFF. The DNA for the CDR3 is TGCGCCAGCAGCGGGACAGGGGAGGAAAAACTGTTTTTT. Full variable domain (rest looked up from reference TRBV5-1 and TRBJ1-4): KAGVTQTPRYLIKTRGQQVTLSCSPISGHRSVSWYQQTPGQGLQFLFEYFSETQRNKGNFPGRFSGRQFSNSRSEMNVSTLELGDSALYLCASSGTGEEKLFFGSGTQLSVL.

This chain uses TRBV6-5 with TRBJ1-1; D is uncertain. The germline CDR1 and CDR2 sequences are MNHEY and SVGAGI. The CDR3 loop spans 14 amino acids. V was pared by 5 bases and J by 3 bases, with 13 bases between. CDR3 coding DNA: TGTGCCAGCAGTACTAGGTACCTACACACTGAAGCTTTCTTT. It is translated as CASSTRYLHTEAFF.

This clone was counted a single time. The chain joins TRBV6-5 to TRBJ2-7; perhaps TRBD1 as D (5 bases). Germline V gene lookup returns CDR1 MNHEY and CDR2 SVGAGI. The CDR3 extends over 13 amino acids. Trimming left V 4 bases short and J 3 bases short, with 10 bases between. The CDR3 coding sequence is TGTGCCAGCAGTTTCAGGGCCTACTACGAGCAGTACTTC. Amino acid sequence: CASSFRAYYEQYF.

CDR3: CASSYQLAGVFNEQFF. CDR3 DNA: TGTGCCAGCTCCTATCAACTAGCGGGAGTATTCAATGAGCAGTTCTTC. V gene TRBV18 combines with J gene TRBJ2-1, with 11 bases fitting TRBD2. CDR3 length equals 16 residues. Germline lookup yields CDR1 KGHSH and CDR2 LQKENI. V shed 6 bases, J shed 6 bases, and the junction held 10 bases outside the gene matches.

This chain uses TRBV28 with TRBJ1-5; D remains ambiguous. This CDR3 has 13 amino acids. V was trimmed by 6 bases and J by 0 bases, leaving 6 bases between them. CDR1 and CDR2 (germline): MDHEN, SYDVKM. CDR3 residues: CASSRYSNQPQHF. The CDR3 coding sequence is TGTGCCAGCAGCAGATATAGCAATCAGCCCCAGCATTTT.

V and J are TRBV19 and TRBJ2-7, with TRBD2 matching over 16 bases. The CDR3 totals 16 residues. CDR1 and CDR2 from the germline V gene are LNHDA and SQIVND (reference sequence). V lost 0 bases and J lost 7; bases outside the gene matches: 3. CDR3 loop: CASSIDSGLAGGEQYF. The CDR3 DNA is TGTGCCAGTAGTATAGATTCGGGACTAGCGGGAGGGGAGCAGTACTTC.

The CDR3 loop is CASRPNPYFTDTQYF. The CDR3 DNA follows: TGTGCCAGCAGACCGAACCCGTACTTCACAGATACGCAGTATTTT. The chain recombines TRBV27 with TRBJ2-3; D unresolved. V dropped 6 bases and J dropped 2 bases, with 15 bases sitting between them. The CDR3 extends over 15 amino acids. Germline CDR1 MNHEY, CDR2 SMNVEV (reference sequence).

The chain recombines TRBV9 with TRBJ2-7; maybe TRBD1 (6 bases). Germline CDR1 is SGDLS and CDR2 is YYNGEE. This CDR3 has 13 residues. Trimming left V 4 bases short and J 1 base short, with 9 bases between. The CDR3 DNA reads as TGTGCCAGCAGCCTCGGGACATCCTACGAGCAGTACTTC. Its protein is CASSLGTSYEQYF.

The chain employs TRBV4-2 and TRBJ2-1; D might be TRBD2 (6 bases). CDR3 length equals 16 residues. Germline loops: CDR1 LGHNA, CDR2 YNFKEQ. Trimming removed 0 bases from V and 8 bases from J, with 17 bases in between. The CDR3 region is CASSQDLRELGDEQFF. DNA of the CDR3: TGTGCCAGCAGCCAAGATTTACGGGAGTTGGGCGATGAGCAGTTCTTC.

This clone was observed a single time. This chain joins TRBV11-2 and TRBJ2-7, with 9 bases fitting TRBD1. Germline V CDR1 and CDR2: SGHAT, FQNNGV. The CDR3 is 14 residues long. Trimming at V came to 5 bases and at J to 3 bases, leaving 5 bases not matched to a gene. CDR3 in amino acids: CASSDRGFDYEQYF. The CDR3 bases are TGTGCCAGCAGCGACAGGGGGTTCGACTACGAGCAGTACTTC.

This chain joins TRBV7-2 and TRBJ2-7; 11 bases are shared with TRBD2. The V segment lost 4 bases and the J segment 3 bases; nucleotides outside the gene matches: 5. The CDR3 has 15 amino acids. Germline CDR1 and CDR2: SGHTA and FQGNSA. CDR3 sequence reads: CASSSVAGGFYEQYF. The CDR3, as DNA: TGTGCCAGCAGCTCCGTAGCGGGAGGGTTCTACGAGCAGTACTTC.

This clone was detected only once. V usage is TRBV5-1 and J usage is TRBJ1-5; possible D gene TRBD1, 6 bases. Looked up from germline, CDR1 is SGHRS and CDR2 is YFSETQ. V was cut by 3 bases and J by 3 bases, with 13 bases left in between. The CDR3 loop spans 15 amino acids. In DNA, the CDR3 is TGCGCCAGCAGCTCGTTGGACAGAACCAATCAGCCCCAGCATTTT. Translated: CASSSLDRTNQPQHF.

The table lists this clone with a count of one. The chain is built from TRBV5-1 and TRBJ2-5, with D tentatively TRBD1 (6 bases). Trimming removed 6 bases at V and 2 bases at J, with 20 bases between. The CDR3 extends over 16 amino acids. Per germline, CDR1 SGHRS and CDR2 YFSETQ. Written as DNA, the CDR3 is TGCGCCAGCATTCCCCTCGTGTCGGGACAACAAGAGACCCAGTACTTC. Protein: CASIPLVSGQQETQYF. The variable domain in full, completed from reference TRBV5-1 and TRBJ2-5, reads KAGVTQTPRYLIKTRGQQVTLSCSPISGHRSVSWYQQTPGQGLQFLFEYFSETQRNKGNFPGRFSGRQFSNSRSEMNVSTLELGDSALYLCASIPLVSGQQETQYFGPGTRLLVL.

This rearrangement joins TRBV5-1 to TRBJ2-7; the D gene is possibly TRBD2 (5 bases). Germline lookup yields CDR1 SGHRS and CDR2 YFSETQ. V was clipped by 4 bases and J by 2 bases, with 10 bases between them. The CDR3 totals 13 residues. DNA for the CDR3: TGCGCCAGCAGCACTAGAATCCCCTACGAGCAGTACTTC. Amino acids: CASSTRIPYEQYF.

The rearrangement joins TRBV30 to TRBJ1-5, with D perhaps matching TRBD1 (5 bases). The CDR3 is 15 amino acids. Germline CDR1 GTSNPN, CDR2 SVGIG (reference sequence). V shed 0 bases and J shed 1 base, with 10 bases lying between them. CDR3 protein: CAWSVETASNQPQHF. DNA of the CDR3: TGTGCCTGGAGTGTTGAGACAGCAAGCAATCAGCCCCAGCATTTT.

The chain recombines TRBV4-1 with TRBJ2-7; 9 nucleotides line up with TRBD1. The germline V gene encodes CDR1 MGHRA and CDR2 YSYEKL. The CDR3 loop spans 15 amino acids. The ends lost 4 bases at V and 4 bases at J; junction bases unmatched: 8. The CDR3 reads CASSLTGTGSYEQYF. The CDR3, as DNA: TGCGCCAGCAGCCTAACCGGGACAGGGTCATACGAGCAGTACTTC.

The V gene is TRBV27, the J gene TRBJ2-7, with D possibly being TRBD2 (6 bases). The CDR3 is made up of 13 amino acids. The V gene lost 3 bases and the J gene lost 7 bases, with 13 bases spanning the gap. The germline gives CDR1 MNHEY, CDR2 SMNVEV (reference sequence). The CDR3 DNA is TGTGCCAGCAGTTTGGGGGGATTCGGTGAGCAGTACTTC. Encoded protein: CASSLGGFGEQYF.